What follows describes a single T cell receptor beta chain. Its target is unknown. Attachment of unique molecular identifiers to individual cDNA molecules was performed. TCRdb reprocessed the 5' RACE reads via MiXCR and lists one record per CDR3 protein. Here the sample spans 80,000 or so distinct CDR3 sequences, roughly 13% being singletons. The germline CDR1 and CDR2 sequences are DFQATT and SNEGSKA (reference sequence). The CDR3 has 12 amino acids. V dropped 3 bases and J dropped 10 bases, with 10 bases sitting between them. The data stem from a study of early T cells in non-severe SARS-CoV-2 infection. Looking at the study overall: Sequencing of unsorted whole blood was done on bulk RNA, leaving chains unpaired. General study points: VDJdb-based matching was biased toward anti-spike CD8 responses and missed private and CD4 specificities.

The gene calls are TRBV20-1 and TRBJ1-6; D remains unclear. The source is an adult who was a healthcare worker with PCR-confirmed SARS-CoV-2 infection or an uninfected control (not recorded which). Sequencing used whole blood. This CDR3 reads CSASEGSSPLHF. DNA of the CDR3: TGCAGTGCTAGTGAAGGGAGCTCACCCCTCCACTTT.